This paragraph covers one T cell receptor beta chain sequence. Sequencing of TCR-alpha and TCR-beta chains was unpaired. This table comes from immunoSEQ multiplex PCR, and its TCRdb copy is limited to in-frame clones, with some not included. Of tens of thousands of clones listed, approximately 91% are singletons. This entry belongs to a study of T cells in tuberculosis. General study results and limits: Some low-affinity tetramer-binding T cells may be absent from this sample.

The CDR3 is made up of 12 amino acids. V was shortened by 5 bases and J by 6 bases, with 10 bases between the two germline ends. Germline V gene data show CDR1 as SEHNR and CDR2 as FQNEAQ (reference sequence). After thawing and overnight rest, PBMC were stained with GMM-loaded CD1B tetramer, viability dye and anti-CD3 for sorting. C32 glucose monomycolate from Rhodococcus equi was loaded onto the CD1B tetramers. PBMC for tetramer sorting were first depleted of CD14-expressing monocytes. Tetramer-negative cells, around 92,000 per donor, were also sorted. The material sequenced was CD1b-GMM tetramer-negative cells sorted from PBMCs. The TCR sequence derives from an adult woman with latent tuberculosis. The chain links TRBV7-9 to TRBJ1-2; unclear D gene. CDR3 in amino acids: CASSPSGNGYTF. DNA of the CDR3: TGTGCCAGCAGCCCCTCGGGAAATGGCTACACCTTC.